The 21 T cell receptor beta chains listed next were all sequenced from one sample in a study of lymphopenia after photon versus proton radiotherapy. The data were produced by immunoSEQ multiplex PCR, yet TCRdb's version contains in-frame clones alone and is incomplete. This table has about 68,000 clones, about nine tenths appearing once. The sample in question was peripheral blood, obtained from a patient treated with photon-based radiotherapy. These receptor sequences come from a woman between 70 and 85 years old with pancreatic cancer.

This clone appeared a single time. V gene TRBV19 combines with J gene TRBJ1-1; TRBD1 aligns across 11 bases. From germline, CDR1 is LNHDA and CDR2 SQIVND (reference sequence). The CDR3 covers 15 residues. Germline trimming cut 3 bases from V and 4 bases from J; bases unmatched to any gene: 4. The CDR3 region has the DNA TGTGCCAGTAGTATCGAAGGGACAGGGGGCACTGAAGCTTTCTTT. It codes for CASSIEGTGGTEAFF.

The chain recombines TRBV6-6 with TRBJ2-3; TRBD2 is a possible D gene (6 bases). The CDR3 loop spans 14 amino acids. CDR1 and CDR2 from the germline V gene are MNHNY and SVGAGI (reference sequence). V shed 5 bases and J shed 6 bases, with 15 bases lying between them. The CDR3 here is CASSHGRDQDTQYF. The CDR3 DNA reads TGTGCCAGCAGTCACGGGCGGGACCAGGATACGCAGTATTTT.

For the CDR3, the DNA is TGCGCCAGCAGCGTCATATGGACTAGCAGCCCAGATACGCAGTATTTT. Translating gives CASSVIWTSSPDTQYF. The V gene is TRBV4-1, the J gene TRBJ2-3, with 8 bases that match TRBD2. J was trimmed by 4 bases and V by 5 bases; bases with no gene match: 11. This CDR3 comprises 16 residues. CDR1 and CDR2 from the germline V gene are MGHRA and YSYEKL.

This sequence joins TRBV15 and TRBJ2-5, with 16 bases identical to TRBD2. Trimming took 0 bases from V and 2 from J; bases not matched to a gene: 9. The CDR3 covers 20 residues. The V gene's germline CDR1 is LNHNV and CDR2 YYDKDF (reference sequence). The CDR3 DNA follows: TGTGCCACCAGCAGAGACCAGGGACTAGCGGGAGGGCACATTCAAGAGACCCAGTACTTC. It encodes CATSRDQGLAGGHIQETQYF.

This rearrangement joins TRBV9 to TRBJ1-1; D not resolved. The V and J ends lost 0 bases and 1 base respectively, with 7 bases between them. Germline V gene data show CDR1 as SGDLS and CDR2 as YYNGEE. The CDR3 covers 14 residues. The CDR3 bases are TGTGCCAGCAGCGTAGTAGCAGAGAACACTGAAGCTTTCTTT. Translating it yields CASSVVAENTEAFF.

This rearrangement joins TRBV18 to TRBJ2-7, with TRBD1 matching over 8 bases. The V gene's germline CDR1 is KGHSH and CDR2 LQKENI. The ends lost 3 bases at V and 2 bases at J; junction bases unmatched: 6. The CDR3 has 15 amino acids. This CDR3 reads CASSPVPGQAYEQYF. The CDR3 nucleotides are TGTGCCAGCTCACCCGTACCGGGACAGGCCTACGAGCAGTACTTC.

The chain is built from TRBV9 and TRBJ1-6; D unclear. Germline-derived CDR1 and CDR2 are SGDLS and YYNGEE. The CDR3 covers 13 residues. V gave up 0 bases and J gave up 9 bases, with 7 bases separating them. For the CDR3, the DNA is TGTGCCAGCAGCGTAGCTCCGGGTTCACCCCTCCACTTT. This sequence encodes CASSVAPGSPLHF.

The CDR3 is CASSLAPVGTEAFF. Written as DNA, the CDR3 is TGTGCCAGCAGCTTAGCACCAGTTGGGACTGAAGCTTTCTTT. The chain recombines TRBV7-2 with TRBJ1-1; no clear D. With 0 bases removed from V and 5 bases from J, the gap between germline ends came to 10 bases. CDR3 size: 14 residues. CDR1 is SGHTA and CDR2 is FQGNSA in the germline V gene.

The gene calls are TRBV6-6 and TRBJ2-1; 10 nucleotides match TRBD2. Germline assignment: CDR1 MNHNY and CDR2 SVGAGI (reference sequence). Trimming removed 4 bases from V and 4 bases from J; junction bases left unmatched: 4. The CDR3 has 15 amino acids. CDR3 nucleotides: TGTGCCAGCAGTTTTACTAGCGGGATTTACAATGAGCAGTTCTTC. Translated, it gives CASSFTSGIYNEQFF.

The count of this clone is one. The gene calls are TRBV29-1 and TRBJ1-1; D may be TRBD1 (5 bases). The CDR3 is 13 residues long. Per the germline V gene, CDR1 is SQVTM and CDR2 is ANQGSEA. V was trimmed by 3 bases and J by 0 bases, leaving 8 bases between them. The CDR3 coding sequence is TGCAGCGTTGATCGACAGCTGAACACTGAAGCTTTCTTT. Amino acid sequence: CSVDRQLNTEAFF.

The chain uses TRBV2 and TRBJ2-7; D may be TRBD1 (5 bases). V lost 3 bases and J 2 bases, leaving 11 bases between the germline ends. CDR3 size: 14 residues. The germline CDR1 and CDR2 sequences are SNHLY and FYNNEI. The CDR3 DNA sequence: TGTGCCAGCAGTGATTCACAGGATACCTACGAGCAGTACTTC. Its translation is CASSDSQDTYEQYF.

The genes are TRBV5-1 and TRBJ2-7; 7 nucleotides align to TRBD1. CDR1 and CDR2 from the germline V gene are SGHRS and YFSETQ. The CDR3 loop spans 14 amino acids. Trimming at V came to 4 bases and at J to 1 base, leaving 5 bases not matched to a gene. The CDR3 loop is CASSPTGRSYEQYF. CDR3 DNA sequence: TGCGCCAGCAGCCCGACAGGGCGATCCTACGAGCAGTACTTC.

This rearrangement joins TRBV7-2 to TRBJ1-4; maybe TRBD1 (6 bases). Germline V gene data show CDR1 as SGHTA and CDR2 as FQGNSA. This CDR3 is 15 amino acids long. Trimming cost V 5 bases and J 5 bases, with 15 bases left between them. The CDR3, as DNA: TGTGCCAGCAGCATAGACAGGTCCAACAATGAAAAACTGTTTTTT. This codes for CASSIDRSNNEKLFF.

The genes are TRBV2 and TRBJ2-5, with 12 bases fitting TRBD1. The CDR3 totals 15 residues. Unmatched junction bases numbered 9, after V lost 8 bases and J lost 5 bases. Germline V gene sequence: CDR1 SNHLY, CDR2 FYNNEI. As DNA, the CDR3 is TGTGCCAGCCGGCGCTTAGGGACAGGGGGCGAGACCCAGTACTTC. Translating gives CASRRLGTGGETQYF.

The chain couples TRBV19 to TRBJ2-7, with 10 bases fitting TRBD2. There are 13 residues in the CDR3. V was clipped by 8 bases and J by 6 bases; unmatched bases: 7. In germline, CDR1 is LNHDA, CDR2 SQIVND (reference sequence). DNA of the CDR3: TGTGCCAGTTCTAGCGGGAGTGGACTCGAGCAGTACTTC. Its protein is CASSSGSGLEQYF.

This chain connects TRBV28 to TRBJ2-7; D might be TRBD2 (5 bases). Germline V gives CDR1 MDHEN, CDR2 SYDVKM. The CDR3 is 12 residues long. Trimming left V 7 bases short and J 3 bases short, with 10 bases between. The CDR3 coding sequence is TGTGCCAGCACCACCGGACTCTACGAGCAGTACTTC. Protein product: CASTTGLYEQYF.

CDR3 residues: CASTKGVSGELFF. In DNA form, the CDR3 reads TGTGCCAGCACAAAAGGGGTCTCCGGGGAGCTGTTTTTT. This rearrangement joins TRBV7-2 to TRBJ2-2; tentatively, D is TRBD1 (5 bases). Germline CDR1 and CDR2: SGHTA and FQGNSA. The CDR3 sequence is 13 residues long. V was pared by 7 bases and J by 6 bases, with 12 bases between.

The chain employs TRBV6-1 and TRBJ2-2; 8 nucleotides line up with TRBD2. The germline CDR1 and CDR2 sequences are MNHNS and SASEGT. With 2 bases clipped from V and 5 bases from J, the junction kept 1 base outside the gene matches. There are 14 residues in the CDR3. CDR3 region: CASSESGGTGELFF. DNA for the CDR3: TGTGCCAGCAGTGAATCGGGGGGGACCGGGGAGCTGTTTTTT.

This chain uses TRBV6-5 with TRBJ1-2; tentative D call: TRBD1 (6 bases). The CDR3 sequence is 13 residues long. Germline V gives CDR1 MNHEY, CDR2 SVGAGI. Trimming pared 6 bases from V and 2 bases from J, leaving 10 bases between. CDR3 DNA: TGTGCCAGCAGCCTACAGGGCAACTATGGCTACACCTTC. As protein: CASSLQGNYGYTF.

The chain uses TRBV29-1 and TRBJ2-3; 10 nucleotides align to TRBD2. Losses at the gene ends were 5 bases for V and 3 bases for J; bases not matched to a gene: 17. This CDR3 has 18 residues. Germline V gene lookup returns CDR1 SQVTM and CDR2 ANQGSEA. CDR3: CSVLPYLTSGLDTDTQYF. In DNA form, the CDR3 reads TGCAGCGTTTTACCTTATCTGACTAGCGGGCTAGATACAGATACGCAGTATTTT.

The chain combines TRBV18 with TRBJ2-2; D unclear. V lost 2 bases and J lost 7, with 5 bases in between. The germline CDR1 and CDR2 sequences are KGHSH and LQKENI. This CDR3 has 12 residues. The CDR3 DNA is TGTGCCAGCTCACCATACCTCGGGGAGCTGTTTTTT. Residues: CASSPYLGELFF.